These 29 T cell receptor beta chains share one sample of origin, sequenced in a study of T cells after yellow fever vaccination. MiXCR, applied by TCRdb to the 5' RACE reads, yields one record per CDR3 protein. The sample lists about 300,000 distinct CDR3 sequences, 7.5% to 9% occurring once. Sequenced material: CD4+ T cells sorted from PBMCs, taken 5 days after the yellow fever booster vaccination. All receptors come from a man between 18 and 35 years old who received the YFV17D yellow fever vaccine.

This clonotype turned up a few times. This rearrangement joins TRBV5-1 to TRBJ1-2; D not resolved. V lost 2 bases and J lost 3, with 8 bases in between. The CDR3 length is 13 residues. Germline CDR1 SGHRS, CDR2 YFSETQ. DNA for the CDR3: TGCGCCAGCAGCTTATCCGACGACTATGGCTACACCTTC. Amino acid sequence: CASSLSDDYGYTF. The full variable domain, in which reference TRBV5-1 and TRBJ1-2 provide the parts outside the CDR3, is KAGVTQTPRYLIKTRGQQVTLSCSPISGHRSVSWYQQTPGQGLQFLFEYFSETQRNKGNFPGRFSGRQFSNSRSEMNVSTLELGDSALYLCASSLSDDYGYTFGSGTRLTVV.

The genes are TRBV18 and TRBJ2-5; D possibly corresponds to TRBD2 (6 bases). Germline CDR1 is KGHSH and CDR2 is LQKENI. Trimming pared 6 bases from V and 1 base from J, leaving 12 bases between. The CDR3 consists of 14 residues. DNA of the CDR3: TGTGCCAGCTCGGAAGGAGGGCGCCAAGAGACCCAGTACTTC. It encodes CASSEGGRQETQYF.

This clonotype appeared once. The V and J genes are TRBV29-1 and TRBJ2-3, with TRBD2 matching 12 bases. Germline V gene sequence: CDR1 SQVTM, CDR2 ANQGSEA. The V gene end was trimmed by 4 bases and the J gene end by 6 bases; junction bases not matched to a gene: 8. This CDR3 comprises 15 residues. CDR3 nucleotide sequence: TGCAGCGTTGCGCTAGCGGGGGGGCCAAAGGATACGCAGTATTTT. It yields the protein CSVALAGGPKDTQYF.

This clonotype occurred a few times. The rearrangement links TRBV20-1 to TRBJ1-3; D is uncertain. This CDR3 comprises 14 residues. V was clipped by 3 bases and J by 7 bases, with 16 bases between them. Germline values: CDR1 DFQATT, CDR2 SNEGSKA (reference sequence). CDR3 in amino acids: CSASGGWRLNTIYF. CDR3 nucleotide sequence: TGCAGTGCTAGTGGAGGGTGGCGTCTGAACACCATATATTTT.

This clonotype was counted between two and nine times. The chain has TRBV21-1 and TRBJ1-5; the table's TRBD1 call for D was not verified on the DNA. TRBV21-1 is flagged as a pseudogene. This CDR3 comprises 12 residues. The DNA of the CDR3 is TGTGCCAGCAGCAAAGGCAGGGGCCCCCAGCATTTT. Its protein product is CASSKGRGPQHF.

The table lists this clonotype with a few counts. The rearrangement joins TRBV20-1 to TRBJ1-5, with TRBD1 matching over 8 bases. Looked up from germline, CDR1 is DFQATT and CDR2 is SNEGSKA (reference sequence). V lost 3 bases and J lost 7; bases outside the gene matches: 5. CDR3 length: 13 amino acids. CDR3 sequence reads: CSARTGEGQPQHF. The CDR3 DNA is TGCAGTGCTAGGACAGGGGAGGGCCAGCCCCAGCATTTT.

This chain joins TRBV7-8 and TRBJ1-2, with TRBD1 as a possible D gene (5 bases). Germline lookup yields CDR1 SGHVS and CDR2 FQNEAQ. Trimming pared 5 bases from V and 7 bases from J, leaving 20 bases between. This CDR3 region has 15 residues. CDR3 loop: CASSHREGRGSGYTF. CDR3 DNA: TGTGCCAGCAGCCACCGTGAGGGGCGAGGCTCTGGCTACACCTTC.

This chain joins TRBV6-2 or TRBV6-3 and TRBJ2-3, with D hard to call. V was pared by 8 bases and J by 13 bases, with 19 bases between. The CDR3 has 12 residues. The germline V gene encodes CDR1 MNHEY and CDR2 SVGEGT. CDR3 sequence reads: CASSPAVTRKYF. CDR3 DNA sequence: TGTGCCAGCTCTCCGGCTGTTACCCGCAAGTATTTT.

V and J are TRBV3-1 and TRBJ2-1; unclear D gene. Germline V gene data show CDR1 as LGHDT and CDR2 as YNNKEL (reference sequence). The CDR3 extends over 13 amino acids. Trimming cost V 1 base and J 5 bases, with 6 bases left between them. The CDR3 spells CASSQVRDNEQFF. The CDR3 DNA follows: TGTGCCAGCAGCCAAGTCAGAGACAATGAGCAGTTCTTC.

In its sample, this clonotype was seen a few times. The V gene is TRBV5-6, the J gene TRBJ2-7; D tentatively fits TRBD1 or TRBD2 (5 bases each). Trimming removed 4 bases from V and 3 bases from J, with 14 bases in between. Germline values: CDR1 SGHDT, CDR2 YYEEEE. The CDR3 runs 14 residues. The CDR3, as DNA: TGTGCCAGCAGCGGGACGGAGAAGCTCTACGAGCAGTACGTC. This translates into CASSGTEKLYEQYV.

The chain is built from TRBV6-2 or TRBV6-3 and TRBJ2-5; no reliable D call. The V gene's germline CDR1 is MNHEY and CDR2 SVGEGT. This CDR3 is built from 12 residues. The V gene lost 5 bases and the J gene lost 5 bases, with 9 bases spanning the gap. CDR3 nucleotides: TGTGCCAGCAGTACCCCCGGGGAGACCCAGTACTTC. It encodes CASSTPGETQYF.

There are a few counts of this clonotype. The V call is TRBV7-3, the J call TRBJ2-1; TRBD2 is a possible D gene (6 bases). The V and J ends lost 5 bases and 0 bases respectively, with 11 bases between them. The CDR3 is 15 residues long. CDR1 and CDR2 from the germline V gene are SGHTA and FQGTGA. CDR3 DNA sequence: TGTGCCAGCAGCATCGGGAGCAGCTCCTACAATGAGCAGTTCTTC. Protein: CASSIGSSSYNEQFF.

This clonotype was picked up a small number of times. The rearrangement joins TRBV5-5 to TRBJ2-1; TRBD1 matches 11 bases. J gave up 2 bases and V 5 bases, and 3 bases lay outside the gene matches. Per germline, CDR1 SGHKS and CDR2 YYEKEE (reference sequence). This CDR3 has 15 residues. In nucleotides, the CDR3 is TGTGCCAGCAGTGGGGGACAGGGGGCCTACAATGAGCAGTTCTTC. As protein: CASSGGQGAYNEQFF.

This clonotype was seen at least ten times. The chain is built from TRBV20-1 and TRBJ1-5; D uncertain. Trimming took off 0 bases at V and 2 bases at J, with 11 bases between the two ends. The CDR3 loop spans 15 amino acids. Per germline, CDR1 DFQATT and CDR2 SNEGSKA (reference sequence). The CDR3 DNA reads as TGCAGTGCTAGAGATCGCACTCTCCGCAATCAGCCCCAGCATTTT. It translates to CSARDRTLRNQPQHF.

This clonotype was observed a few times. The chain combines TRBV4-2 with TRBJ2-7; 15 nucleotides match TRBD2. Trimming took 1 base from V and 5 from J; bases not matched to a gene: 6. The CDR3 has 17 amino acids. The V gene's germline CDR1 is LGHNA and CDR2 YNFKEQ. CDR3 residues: CASSQVGTSGGSNEQYF. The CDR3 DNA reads TGTGCCAGCAGCCAAGTTGGGACTAGCGGGGGGTCTAACGAGCAGTACTTC.

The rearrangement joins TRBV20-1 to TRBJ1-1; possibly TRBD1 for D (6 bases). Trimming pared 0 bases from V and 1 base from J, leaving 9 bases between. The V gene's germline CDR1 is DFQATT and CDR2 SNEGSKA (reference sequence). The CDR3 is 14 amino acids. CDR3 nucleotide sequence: TGCAGTGCTAGAGATAGGACAGCGAACACTGAAGCTTTCTTT. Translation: CSARDRTANTEAFF.

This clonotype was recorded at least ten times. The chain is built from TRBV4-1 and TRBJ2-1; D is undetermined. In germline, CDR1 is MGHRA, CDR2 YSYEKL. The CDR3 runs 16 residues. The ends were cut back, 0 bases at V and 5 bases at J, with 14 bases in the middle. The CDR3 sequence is CASSQERSVLNNEQFF. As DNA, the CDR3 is TGCGCCAGCAGCCAAGAACGTTCGGTACTGAACAATGAGCAGTTCTTC.

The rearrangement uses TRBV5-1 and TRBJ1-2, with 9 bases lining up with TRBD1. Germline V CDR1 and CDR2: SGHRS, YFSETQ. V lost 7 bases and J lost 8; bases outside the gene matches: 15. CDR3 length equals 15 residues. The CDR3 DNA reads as TGCGCCAGCTCTACTCCGGGACAGGGTCCAGGGGGCTACACCTTC. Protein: CASSTPGQGPGGYTF.

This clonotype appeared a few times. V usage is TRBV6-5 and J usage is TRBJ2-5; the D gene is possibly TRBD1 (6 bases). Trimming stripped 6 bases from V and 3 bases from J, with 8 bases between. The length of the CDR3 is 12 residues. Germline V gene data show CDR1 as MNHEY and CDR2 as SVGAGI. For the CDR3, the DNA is TGTGCCAGCAGAAACAGGGAAGAGACCCAGTACTTC. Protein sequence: CASRNREETQYF.

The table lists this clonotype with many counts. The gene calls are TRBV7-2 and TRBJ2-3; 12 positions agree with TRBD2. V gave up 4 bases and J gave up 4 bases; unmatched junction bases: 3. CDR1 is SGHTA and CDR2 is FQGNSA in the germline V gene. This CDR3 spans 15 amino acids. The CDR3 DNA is TGTGCCAGCAGCTCTAGCGGGGGGGCCGCAGATACGCAGTATTTT. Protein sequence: CASSSSGGAADTQYF.

CDR3 coding DNA: TGCGCCAGCAGCTCGCTGACTAGCGACAATGGTGAGCAGTTCTTC. Amino acid sequence: CASSSLTSDNGEQFF. The chain links TRBV5-1 to TRBJ2-1, with 8 positions matching TRBD2. The V and J ends lost 3 bases and 9 bases, in that order; junction bases with no gene match: 11. CDR1 is SGHRS and CDR2 is YFSETQ in the germline V gene. This CDR3 is 15 amino acids long.

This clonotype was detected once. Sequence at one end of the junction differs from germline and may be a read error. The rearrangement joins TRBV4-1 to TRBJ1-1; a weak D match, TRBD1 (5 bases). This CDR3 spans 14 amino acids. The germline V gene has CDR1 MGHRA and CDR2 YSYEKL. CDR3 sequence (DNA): TGCGCCAGCAGCCCCGAAACCCCCCCCAGGGCAGCTATCTTT. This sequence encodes CASSPETPPRAAIF.

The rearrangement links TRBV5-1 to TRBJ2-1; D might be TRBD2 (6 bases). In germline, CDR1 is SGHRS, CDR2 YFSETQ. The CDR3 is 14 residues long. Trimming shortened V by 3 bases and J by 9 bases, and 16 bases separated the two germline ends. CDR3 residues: CASSSCFSGCEQFF. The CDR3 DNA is TGCGCCAGCAGCTCATGTTTTAGCGGATGTGAGCAGTTCTTC.

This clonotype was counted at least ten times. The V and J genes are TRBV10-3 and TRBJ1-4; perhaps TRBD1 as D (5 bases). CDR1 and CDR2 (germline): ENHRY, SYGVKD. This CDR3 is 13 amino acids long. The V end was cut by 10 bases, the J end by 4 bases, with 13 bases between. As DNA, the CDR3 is TGTGCCAGCCTCAGGGATCTTAATGAAAAACTGTTTTTT. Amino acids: CASLRDLNEKLFF.

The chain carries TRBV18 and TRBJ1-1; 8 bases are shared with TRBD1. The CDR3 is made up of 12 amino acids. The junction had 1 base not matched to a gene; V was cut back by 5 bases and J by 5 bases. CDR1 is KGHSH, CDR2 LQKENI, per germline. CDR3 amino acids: CASSGTGTEAFF. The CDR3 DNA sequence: TGTGCCAGCTCAGGGACAGGAACTGAAGCTTTCTTT.

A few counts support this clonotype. DNA for the CDR3: TGTGCCAGCAGTTTATTGGGGACTAGCGGGGTATTCACCGGGGAGCTGTTTTTT. It specifies CASSLLGTSGVFTGELFF. The chain joins TRBV28 to TRBJ2-2; 13 nucleotides align to TRBD2. This CDR3 region has 18 residues. The germline V gene has CDR1 MDHEN and CDR2 SYDVKM. V dropped 1 base and J dropped 4; count of bases not matched to a gene: 6.

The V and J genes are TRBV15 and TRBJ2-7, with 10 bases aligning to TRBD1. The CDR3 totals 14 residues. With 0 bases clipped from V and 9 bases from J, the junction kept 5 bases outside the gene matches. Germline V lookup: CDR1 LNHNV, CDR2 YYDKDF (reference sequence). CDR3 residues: CATSRELDRGVQYF. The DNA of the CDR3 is TGTGCCACCAGCAGAGAATTGGACAGGGGGGTGCAGTACTTC. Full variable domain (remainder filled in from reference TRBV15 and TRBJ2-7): DAMVIQNPRYQVTQFGKPVTLSCSQTLNHNVMYWYQQKSSQAPKLLFHYYDKDFNNEADTPDNFQSRRPNTSFCFLDIRSPGLGDTAMYLCATSRELDRGVQYFGPGTRLTVT.

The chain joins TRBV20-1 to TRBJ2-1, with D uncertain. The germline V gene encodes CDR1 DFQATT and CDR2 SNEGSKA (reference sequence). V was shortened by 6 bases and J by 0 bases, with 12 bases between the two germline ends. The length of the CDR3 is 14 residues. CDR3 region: CSAMTLHSYNEQFF. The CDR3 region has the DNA TGCAGTGCAATGACACTACACTCCTACAATGAGCAGTTCTTC.

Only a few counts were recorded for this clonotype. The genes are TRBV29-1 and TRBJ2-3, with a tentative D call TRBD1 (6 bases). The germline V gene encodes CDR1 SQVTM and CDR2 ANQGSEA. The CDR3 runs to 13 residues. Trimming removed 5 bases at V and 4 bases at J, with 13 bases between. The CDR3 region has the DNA TGCAGCGTTTGGACAGATCGGGCAGATACGCAGTATTTT. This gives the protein CSVWTDRADTQYF.